Sequencing of this T cell receptor (beta chain) was carried out in a study of T cells in women clearing cervical HPV infection. About the research overall: Cases were women with histologically confirmed HPV16-related CIN3 or worse, including 2 invasive cancers.

CDR1 and CDR2 (germline): SNHLY, FYNNEI. Trimming pared 9 bases from V and 5 bases from J, leaving 19 bases between. CDR3 length: 14 residues. Libraries were prepared by immunoSEQ multiplex PCR; TCRdb keeps only in-frame clonotypes and omits some of them. This repertoire includes about 46,000 clones. Concerning this clone: Antigen specificity is unknown. The observed sequence ends 3 residues before the CDR3 terminus, with the missing tail filled in from the germline J gene.

The study, taken as a whole, reports: CIN3+ cases had significantly higher TCR repertoire richness than controls, but evenness did not differ.

The chain combines TRBV2 with TRBJ2-5; D might be TRBD1 (6 bases). This clonotype was obtained from a woman aged 18 to 75 with a cervical HPV16 infection that either progressed to CIN3+ or cleared (not recorded which). The sample consisted of blood buffy coat. The covered CDR3 bases are TGTGCCAGATCAAGGGGGTCGGGCAGGGAGACC. Protein sequence: CARSRGSGRET. The full CDR3 protein reads CARSRGSGRETQYF.